This paragraph reports one TCR beta chain. Its specificity is unknown. This sample is drawn from a study of cytomegalovirus exposure and HLA in healthy donors. Overall study context: Earlier, 95 million to 120 million unique TCR beta sequences were recovered from roughly 170 million T cells by an analysis.

General study results and limits: Later on, a genetic analysis was performed. It linked a missense variant in DCLRE1C with V- and J-gene trimming of TCR beta.

PCR was performed using 60 Vbeta and 13 Jbeta primers. TCRdb keeps only in-frame clones here, not all; method: immunoSEQ multiplex PCR. Altogether 150,000 to 200,000 clones are present, roughly 80% being singletons, with the ten largest covering 7.5% to 9%. With 3 bases clipped from V and 5 bases from J, the junction kept 5 bases outside the gene matches. The CDR3 is 15 amino acids. From germline, CDR1 is MDHEN and CDR2 SYDVKM. This chain links TRBV28 with TRBJ2-1; 9 nucleotides line up with TRBD1. Sequences were obtained from PBMCs. This receptor was obtained from a male donor in good health and CMV-seropositive. CDR3 region: CASSFRTGANNEQFF. DNA of the CDR3: TGTGCCAGCAGTTTTAGGACAGGGGCTAACAATGAGCAGTTCTTC. Using reference TRBV28 and TRBJ2-1 for the parts outside the CDR3, the full variable domain is DVKVTQSSRYLVKRTGEKVFLECVQDMDHENMFWYRQDPGLGLRLIYFSYDVKMKEKGDIPEGYSVSREKKERFSLILESASTNQTSMYLCASSFRTGANNEQFFGPGTRLTVL.